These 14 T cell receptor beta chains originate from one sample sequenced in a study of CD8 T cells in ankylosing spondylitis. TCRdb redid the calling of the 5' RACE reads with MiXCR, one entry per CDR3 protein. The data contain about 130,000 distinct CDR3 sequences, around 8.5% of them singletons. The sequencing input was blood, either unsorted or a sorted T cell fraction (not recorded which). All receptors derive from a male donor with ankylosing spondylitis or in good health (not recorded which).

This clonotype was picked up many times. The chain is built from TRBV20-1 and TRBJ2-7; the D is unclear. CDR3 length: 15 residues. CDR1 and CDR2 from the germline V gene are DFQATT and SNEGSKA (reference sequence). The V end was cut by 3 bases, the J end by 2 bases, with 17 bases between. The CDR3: CSASLIGQFAYEQYF. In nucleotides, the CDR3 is TGCAGTGCTAGTCTGATTGGGCAGTTCGCCTACGAGCAGTACTTC.

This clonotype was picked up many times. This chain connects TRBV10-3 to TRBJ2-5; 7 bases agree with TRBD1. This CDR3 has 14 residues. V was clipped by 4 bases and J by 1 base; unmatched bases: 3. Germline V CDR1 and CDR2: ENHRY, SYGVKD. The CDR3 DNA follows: TGTGCCATCAGTGCGGACAGGACCCAAGAGACCCAGTACTTC. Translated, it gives CAISADRTQETQYF.

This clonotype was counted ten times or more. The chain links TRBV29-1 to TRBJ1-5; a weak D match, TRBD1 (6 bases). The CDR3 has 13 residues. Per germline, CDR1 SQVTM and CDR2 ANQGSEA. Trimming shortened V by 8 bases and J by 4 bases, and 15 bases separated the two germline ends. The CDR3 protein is CSIPGVGNQPQHF. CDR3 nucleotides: TGCAGCATCCCAGGGGTAGGTAATCAGCCCCAGCATTTT.

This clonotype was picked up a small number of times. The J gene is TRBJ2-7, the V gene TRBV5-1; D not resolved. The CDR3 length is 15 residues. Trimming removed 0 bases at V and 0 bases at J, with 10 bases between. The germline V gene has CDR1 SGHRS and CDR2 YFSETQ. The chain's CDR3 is CASSLERLSSYEQYF. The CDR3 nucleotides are TGCGCCAGCAGCTTGGAACGGCTGAGCTCCTACGAGCAGTACTTC.

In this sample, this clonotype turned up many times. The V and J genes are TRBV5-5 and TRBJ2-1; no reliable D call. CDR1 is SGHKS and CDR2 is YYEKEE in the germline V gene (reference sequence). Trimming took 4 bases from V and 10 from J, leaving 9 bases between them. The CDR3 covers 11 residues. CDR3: CASSRAREQFF. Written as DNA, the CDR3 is TGTGCCAGCAGCCGGGCCAGAGAGCAGTTCTTC.

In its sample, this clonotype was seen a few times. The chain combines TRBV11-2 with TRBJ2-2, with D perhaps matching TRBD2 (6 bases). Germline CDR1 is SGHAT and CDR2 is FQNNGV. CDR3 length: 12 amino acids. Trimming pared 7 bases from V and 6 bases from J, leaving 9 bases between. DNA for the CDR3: TGTGCCAGCAACCCGGGGGCCGGGGAGCTGTTTTTT. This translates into CASNPGAGELFF.

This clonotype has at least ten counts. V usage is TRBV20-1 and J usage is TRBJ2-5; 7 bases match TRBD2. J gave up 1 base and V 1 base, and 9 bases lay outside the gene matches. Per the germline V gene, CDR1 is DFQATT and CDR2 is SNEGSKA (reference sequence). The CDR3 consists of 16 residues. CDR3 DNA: TGCAGTGCTAGAGCACCCTGGCGGGAGTTCCAAGAGACCCAGTACTTC. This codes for CSARAPWREFQETQYF.

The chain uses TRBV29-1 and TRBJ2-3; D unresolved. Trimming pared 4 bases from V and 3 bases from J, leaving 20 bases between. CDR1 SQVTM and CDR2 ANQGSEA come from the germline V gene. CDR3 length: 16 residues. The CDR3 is CSVALNHGLRTDTQYF. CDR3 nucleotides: TGCAGCGTTGCACTGAATCACGGGCTTAGGACAGATACGCAGTATTTT.

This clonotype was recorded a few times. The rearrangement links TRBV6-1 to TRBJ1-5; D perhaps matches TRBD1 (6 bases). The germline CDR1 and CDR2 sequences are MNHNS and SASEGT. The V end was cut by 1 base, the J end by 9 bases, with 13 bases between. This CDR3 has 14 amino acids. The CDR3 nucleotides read TGTGCCAGCAGTGAAGGACAGGTTAGTTCGCCCCAGCATTTT. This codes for CASSEGQVSSPQHF.

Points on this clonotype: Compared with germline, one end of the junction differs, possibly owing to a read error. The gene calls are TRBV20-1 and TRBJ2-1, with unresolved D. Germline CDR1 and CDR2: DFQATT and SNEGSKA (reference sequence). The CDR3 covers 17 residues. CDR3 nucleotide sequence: TGCTGTGCTAGTCCCACCGTCAGTGGTAACTACTACAATGAGCAGTTCTTC. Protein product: CCASPTVSGNYYNEQFF.

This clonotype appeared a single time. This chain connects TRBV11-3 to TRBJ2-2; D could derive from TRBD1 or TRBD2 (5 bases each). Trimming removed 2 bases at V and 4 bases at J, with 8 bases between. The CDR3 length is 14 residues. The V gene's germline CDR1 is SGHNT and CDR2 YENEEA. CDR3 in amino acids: CASSLSGTTGELFF. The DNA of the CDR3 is TGTGCCAGCAGCTTATCAGGGACCACCGGGGAGCTGTTTTTT.

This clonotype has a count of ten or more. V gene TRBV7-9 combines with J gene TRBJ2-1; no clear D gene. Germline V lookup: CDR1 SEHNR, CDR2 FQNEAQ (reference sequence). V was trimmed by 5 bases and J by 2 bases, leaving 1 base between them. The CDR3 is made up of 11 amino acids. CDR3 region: CASSPYNEQFF. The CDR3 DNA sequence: TGTGCCAGCAGCCCCTACAATGAGCAGTTCTTC.

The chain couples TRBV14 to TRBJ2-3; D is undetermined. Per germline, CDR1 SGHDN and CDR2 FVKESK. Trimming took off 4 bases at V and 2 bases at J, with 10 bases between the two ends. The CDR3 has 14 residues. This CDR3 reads CASSLWQSTDTQYF. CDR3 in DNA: TGTGCCAGCAGCCTTTGGCAGTCCACAGATACGCAGTATTTT.

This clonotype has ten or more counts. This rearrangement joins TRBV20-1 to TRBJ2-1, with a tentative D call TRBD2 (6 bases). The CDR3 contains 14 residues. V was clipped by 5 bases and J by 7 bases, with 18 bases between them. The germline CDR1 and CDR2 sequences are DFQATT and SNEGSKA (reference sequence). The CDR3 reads CSAASLARRNEQFF. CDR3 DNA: TGCAGTGCTGCCTCTCTAGCGCGGAGGAATGAGCAGTTCTTC.